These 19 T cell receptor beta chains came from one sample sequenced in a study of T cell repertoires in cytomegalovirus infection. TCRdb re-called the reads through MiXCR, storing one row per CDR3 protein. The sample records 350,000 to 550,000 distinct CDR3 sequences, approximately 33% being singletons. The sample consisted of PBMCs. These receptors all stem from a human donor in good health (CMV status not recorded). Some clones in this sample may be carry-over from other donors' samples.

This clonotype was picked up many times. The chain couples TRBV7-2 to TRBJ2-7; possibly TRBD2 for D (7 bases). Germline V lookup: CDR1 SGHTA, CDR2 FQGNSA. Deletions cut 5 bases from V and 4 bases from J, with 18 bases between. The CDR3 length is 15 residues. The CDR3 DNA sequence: TGTGCCAGCAGCCCCGGAGGCGGGGGCCCTTACGAGCAGTACTTC. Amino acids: CASSPGGGGPYEQYF.

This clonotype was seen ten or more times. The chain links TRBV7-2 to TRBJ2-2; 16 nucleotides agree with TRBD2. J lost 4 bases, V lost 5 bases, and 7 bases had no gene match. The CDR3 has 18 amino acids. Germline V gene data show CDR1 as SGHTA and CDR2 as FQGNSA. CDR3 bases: TGTGCCAGCAGCCCCTCCGGGACTAGCGGGGGGGCCACCGGGGAGCTGTTTTTT. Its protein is CASSPSGTSGGATGELFF.

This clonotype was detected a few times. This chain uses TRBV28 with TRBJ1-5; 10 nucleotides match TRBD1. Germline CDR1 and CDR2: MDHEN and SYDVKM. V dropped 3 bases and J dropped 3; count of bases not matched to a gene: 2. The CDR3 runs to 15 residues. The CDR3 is CASSLTGGLNQPQHF. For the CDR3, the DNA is TGTGCCAGCAGTTTGACAGGGGGCCTCAATCAGCCCCAGCATTTT.

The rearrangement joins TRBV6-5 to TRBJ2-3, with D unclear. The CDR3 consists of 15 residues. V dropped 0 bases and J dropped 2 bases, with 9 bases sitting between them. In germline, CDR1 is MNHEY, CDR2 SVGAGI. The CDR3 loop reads CASSYSPGYTDTQYF. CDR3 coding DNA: TGTGCCAGCAGTTACTCGCCAGGATACACAGATACGCAGTATTTT.

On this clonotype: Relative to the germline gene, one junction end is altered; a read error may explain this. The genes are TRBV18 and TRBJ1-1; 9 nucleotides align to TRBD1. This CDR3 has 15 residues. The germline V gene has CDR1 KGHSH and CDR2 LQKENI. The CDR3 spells CASSQDRGLNTEDFF. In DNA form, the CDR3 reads TGTGCCAGCTCACAGGACAGGGGCCTGAACACTGAAGATTTCTTT.

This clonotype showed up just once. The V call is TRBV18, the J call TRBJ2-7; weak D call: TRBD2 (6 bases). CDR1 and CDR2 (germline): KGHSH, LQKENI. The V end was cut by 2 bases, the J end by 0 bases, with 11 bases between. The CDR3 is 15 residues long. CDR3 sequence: CASSPGPGGSYEQYF. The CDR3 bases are TGTGCCAGCTCACCAGGGCCCGGGGGCTCCTACGAGCAGTACTTC.

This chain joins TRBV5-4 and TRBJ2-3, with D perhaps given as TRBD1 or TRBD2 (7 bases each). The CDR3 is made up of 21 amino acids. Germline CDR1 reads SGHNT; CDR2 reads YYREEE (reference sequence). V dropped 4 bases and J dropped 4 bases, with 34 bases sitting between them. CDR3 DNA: TGTGCCAGCAGCGCCAGGGGGGGGTCCGGGACCCTCACCGGGGCACCAGATACGCAGTATTTT. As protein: CASSARGGSGTLTGAPDTQYF.

CDR3 bases: TGTGCCAGCAGTTCCAACCGGGACAATAGAGATACGCAGTATTTT. This sequence encodes CASSSNRDNRDTQYF. The rearrangement links TRBV28 to TRBJ2-3, with a possible D match to TRBD1 (6 bases). Trimming took off 4 bases at V and 5 bases at J, with 16 bases between the two ends. The germline V gene encodes CDR1 MDHEN and CDR2 SYDVKM. CDR3 length: 15 residues.

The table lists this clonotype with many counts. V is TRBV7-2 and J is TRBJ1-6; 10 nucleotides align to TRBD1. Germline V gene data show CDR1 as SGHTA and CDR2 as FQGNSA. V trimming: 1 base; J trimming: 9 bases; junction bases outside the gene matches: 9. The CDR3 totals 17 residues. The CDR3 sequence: CASSLGQGAPSVSPLHF. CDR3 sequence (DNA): TGTGCCAGCAGCTTAGGACAGGGGGCTCCTTCGGTTTCACCCCTCCACTTT.

CDR3: CASSQRGLSGYNEQFF. CDR3 in DNA: TGTGCCAGCAGCCAAAGAGGGCTGAGCGGGTACAATGAGCAGTTCTTC. This rearrangement joins TRBV4-2 to TRBJ2-1; TRBD2 might be the D (6 bases). Trimming shortened V by 2 bases and J by 4 bases, and 15 bases separated the two germline ends. The germline gives CDR1 LGHNA, CDR2 YNFKEQ. The length of the CDR3 is 16 residues.

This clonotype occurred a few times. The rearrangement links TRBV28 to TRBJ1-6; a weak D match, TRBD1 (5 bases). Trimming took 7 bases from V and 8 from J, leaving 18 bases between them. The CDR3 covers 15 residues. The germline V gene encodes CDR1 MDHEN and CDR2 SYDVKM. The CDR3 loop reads CASTQTARRDSPLHF. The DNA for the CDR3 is TGTGCCAGCACCCAGACAGCCCGCCGGGATTCACCCCTCCACTTT.

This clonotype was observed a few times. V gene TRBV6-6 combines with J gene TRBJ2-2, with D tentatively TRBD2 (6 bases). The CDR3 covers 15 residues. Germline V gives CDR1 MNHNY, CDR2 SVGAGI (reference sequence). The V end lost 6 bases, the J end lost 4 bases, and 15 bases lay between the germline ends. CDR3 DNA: TGTGCCAGCAGGGGGGAGTGGGGGGTCACCGGGGAGCTGTTTTTT. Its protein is CASRGEWGVTGELFF.

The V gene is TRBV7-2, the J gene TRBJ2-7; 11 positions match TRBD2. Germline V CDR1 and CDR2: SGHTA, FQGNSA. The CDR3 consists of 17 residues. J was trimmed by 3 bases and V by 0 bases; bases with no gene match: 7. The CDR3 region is CASSLARGLADNYEQYF. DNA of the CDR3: TGTGCCAGCAGCTTAGCGAGGGGACTAGCGGATAACTACGAGCAGTACTTC.

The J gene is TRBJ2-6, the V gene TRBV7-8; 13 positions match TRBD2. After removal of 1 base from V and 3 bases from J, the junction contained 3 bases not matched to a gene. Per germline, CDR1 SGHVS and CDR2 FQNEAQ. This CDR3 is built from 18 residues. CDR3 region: CASSLVGLAGFGANVLTF. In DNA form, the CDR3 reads TGTGCCAGCAGCTTAGTGGGACTAGCGGGGTTTGGGGCCAACGTCCTGACTTTC.

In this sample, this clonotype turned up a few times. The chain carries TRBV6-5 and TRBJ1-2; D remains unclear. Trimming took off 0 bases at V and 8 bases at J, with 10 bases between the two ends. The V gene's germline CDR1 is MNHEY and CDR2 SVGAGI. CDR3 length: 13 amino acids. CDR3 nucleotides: TGTGCCAGCAGTTACTCGAGTACTAGGGGCTACACCTTC. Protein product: CASSYSSTRGYTF.

The CDR3 DNA reads TGTGCCAGCTCACCTCCTCGTGGAGCGGGGGCCTCCTACAATGAGCAGTTCTTC. Residues: CASSPPRGAGASYNEQFF. The chain has TRBV18 and TRBJ2-1; TRBD2 matches 8 bases. Germline CDR1 and CDR2: KGHSH and LQKENI. The CDR3 totals 18 residues. Trimming at V came to 3 bases and at J to 0 bases, leaving 10 bases not matched to a gene.

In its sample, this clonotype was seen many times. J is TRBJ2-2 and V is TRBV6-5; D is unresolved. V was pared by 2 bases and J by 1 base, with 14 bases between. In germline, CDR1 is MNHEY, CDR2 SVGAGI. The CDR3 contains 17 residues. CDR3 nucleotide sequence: TGTGCCAGCAGTTACCCCAGAGGCAGCCTGAACACCGGGGAGCTGTTTTTT. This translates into CASSYPRGSLNTGELFF.

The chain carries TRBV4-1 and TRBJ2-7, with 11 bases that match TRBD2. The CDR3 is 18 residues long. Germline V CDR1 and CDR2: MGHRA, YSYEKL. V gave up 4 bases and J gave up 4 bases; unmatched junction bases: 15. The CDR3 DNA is TGCGCCAGCAGCCTATTCGGAGTAGCGGGGGGGCCTAAGTACGAGCAGTACTTC. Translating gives CASSLFGVAGGPKYEQYF.

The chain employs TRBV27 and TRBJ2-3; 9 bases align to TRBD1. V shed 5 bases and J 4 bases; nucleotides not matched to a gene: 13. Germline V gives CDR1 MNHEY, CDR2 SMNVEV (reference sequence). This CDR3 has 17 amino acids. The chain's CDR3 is CASSPIAGTGRADTQYF. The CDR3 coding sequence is TGTGCCAGCAGTCCCATCGCCGGGACAGGGAGGGCAGATACGCAGTATTTT.